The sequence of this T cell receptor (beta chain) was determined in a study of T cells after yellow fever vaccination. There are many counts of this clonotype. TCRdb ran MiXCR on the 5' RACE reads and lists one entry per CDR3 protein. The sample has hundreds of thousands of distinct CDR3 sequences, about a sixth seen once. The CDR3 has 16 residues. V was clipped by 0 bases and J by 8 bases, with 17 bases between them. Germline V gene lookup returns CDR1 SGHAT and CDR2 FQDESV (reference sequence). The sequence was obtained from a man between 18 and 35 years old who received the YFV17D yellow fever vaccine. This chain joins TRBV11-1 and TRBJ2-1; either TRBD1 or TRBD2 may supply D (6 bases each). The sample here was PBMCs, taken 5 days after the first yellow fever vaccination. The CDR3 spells CASSLAPGAGFDEQFF. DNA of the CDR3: TGTGCCAGCAGCTTAGCGCCGGGGGCCGGTTTCGATGAGCAGTTCTTC.